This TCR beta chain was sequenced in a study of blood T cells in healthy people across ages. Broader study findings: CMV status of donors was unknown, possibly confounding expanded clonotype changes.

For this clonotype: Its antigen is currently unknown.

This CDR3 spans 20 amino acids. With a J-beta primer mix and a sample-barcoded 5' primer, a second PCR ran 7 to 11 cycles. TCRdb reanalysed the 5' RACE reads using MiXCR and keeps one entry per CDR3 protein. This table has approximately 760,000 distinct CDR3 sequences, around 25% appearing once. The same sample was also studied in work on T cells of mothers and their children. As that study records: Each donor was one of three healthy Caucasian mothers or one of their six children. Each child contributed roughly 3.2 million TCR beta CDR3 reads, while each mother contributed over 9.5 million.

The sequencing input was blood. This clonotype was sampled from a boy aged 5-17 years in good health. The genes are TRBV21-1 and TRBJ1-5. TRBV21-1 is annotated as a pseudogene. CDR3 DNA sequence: TGTGCCAGCCGGACGGACCGCCTAATAGGTGATTCATATAGCAATCAGCCCCAGCATTTT. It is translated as CASRTDRLIGDSYSNQPQHF.